The rows below give T cell receptor beta chains drawn from one sample of a study of shared clonotypes between healthy human individuals. Measured with immunoSEQ multiplex PCR; TCRdb has only the in-frame clones, and not every one. Of about 2.4 million clones detected, 90% to 95% appear once; the ten largest clones hold around 0.37%. Sequencing input: naive CD4+ T cells from PBMCs. These receptors all stem from a man aged 18 to 30 in good health. Some clones in this sample may be carry-over from other donors' samples. The CDR3 runs from the conserved cysteine through the conserved F or W. Fields, in order: V gene, D gene, J gene, clone size, CDR3 protein, CDR3 DNA. The D gene is left open where the match is weak. Expanded clones are given a class, and other clones once, few, many or no size at all.

>TRBV9|-|TRBJ1-4|-
CASSVGLGEKLFF
TGTGCCAGCAGCGTAGGACTAGGAGAAAAACTGTTTTTT
>TRBV15|-|TRBJ2-5|-
CATSKYQETQYF
TGTGCCACCAGCAAGTACCAAGAGACCCAGTACTTC
>TRBV5-1|-|TRBJ1-1|few
CASSLEASPRNTEAFF
TGCGCCAGCAGCTTGGAGGCAAGCCCGAGGAACACTGAAGCTTTCTTT
>TRBV6-1|-|TRBJ2-1|-
CASRETGWDEQFF
TGTGCCAGCAGGGAGACAGGCTGGGATGAGCAGTTCTTC
>TRBV16|-|TRBJ1-1|-
CASSQFRGSSTEAFF
TGTGCCAGCAGCCAATTTAGGGGTAGTAGCACTGAAGCTTTCTTT
>TRBV28|-|TRBJ1-4|-
CASSLDSLGEKLFF
TGTGCCAGCAGTTTAGACAGTCTGGGGGAAAAACTGTTTTTT
>TRBV4-2|-|TRBJ2-3|-
CASSLQVHGSADTQYF
TGTGCCAGCAGCCTCCAGGTGCATGGATCAGCAGATACGCAGTATTTT
>TRBV5-1|-|TRBJ1-1|-
CATRKEADTEAFF
TGCGCCACCAGGAAGGAAGCGGACACTGAAGCTTTCTTT
>TRBV6-1|-|TRBJ2-5|-
CASSRWGLETQYF
TGTGCCAGCAGTCGGTGGGGTTTGGAGACCCAGTACTTC
>TRBV5-8|-|TRBJ2-1|-
CASSLLEGGKGEQFF
TGTGCCAGCAGCTTGTTGGAGGGCGGGAAGGGTGAGCAGTTCTTC
>TRBV30|-|TRBJ2-7|-
CAWRGQTYEQYF
TGTGCCTGGAGAGGACAGACCTACGAGCAGTACTTC
>TRBV30|TRBD1|TRBJ1-1|-
CASHRGMNTEAFF
TGTGCCTCCCACAGGGGGATGAACACTGAAGCTTTCTTT
>TRBV6-6|-|TRBJ1-2|-
CASSRGISNYGYTF
TGTGCCAGCAGTCGAGGGATTTCCAACTATGGCTACACCTTC
>TRBV9|-|TRBJ2-5|-
CASSVGRNHQETQYF
TGTGCCAGCAGCGTTGGTAGAAATCACCAAGAGACCCAGTACTTC
>TRBV9|-|TRBJ2-7|-
CASSRVAASYEQYF
TGTGCCAGCAGCAGGGTGGCAGCCTCCTACGAGCAGTACTTC
>TRBV19|-|TRBJ1-2|-
CASSPRRTEYGYTF
TGTGCCAGTAGTCCGAGGAGGACTGAATATGGCTACACCTTC
>TRBV7-9|TRBD2|TRBJ2-1|-
CASSLPRAGGGDSYNEQFF
TGTGCCAGCAGCTTACCTCGAGCGGGAGGGGGAGACTCCTACAATGAGCAGTTCTTC
>TRBV10-3|-|TRBJ2-5|once
CALPGQETQYF
TGTGCCCTGCCGGGCCAAGAGACCCAGTACTTC
>TRBV6-6|TRBD1|TRBJ1-2|-
CASSSTGTVYGYTF
TGTGCCAGCAGTTCCACCGGGACAGTCTATGGCTACACCTTC
>TRBV7-3|-|TRBJ2-2|-
CASSLTPAGTGELFF
TGTGCCAGCAGCTTAACCCCGGCGGGTACCGGGGAGCTGTTTTTT
>TRBV5-1|-|TRBJ2-1|-
CASSFLAGSYNEQFF
TGCGCCAGCAGCTTTTTGGCTGGGTCCTACAATGAGCAGTTCTTC
>TRBV19|-|TRBJ1-1|-
CASSSIGGNTEAFF
TGTGCCAGTAGTTCCATCGGGGGGAACACTGAAGCTTTCTTT
>TRBV5-4|TRBD2|TRBJ2-7|-
CAITSGSSYEQYF
TGTGCCATCACTAGCGGGAGTAGTTACGAGCAGTACTTC
>TRBV4-1|TRBD2|TRBJ2-1|-
CASSQDLTSGSYNEQFF
TGCGCCAGCAGCCAAGATCTGACTAGCGGGAGTTACAATGAGCAGTTCTTC